This T cell receptor (beta chain) derives from a study of shared clonotypes between healthy human individuals. Remarks on this clone: Its antigen remains unknown.

Study results and caveats: In contrast to clonotypes shared by all four donors, non-shared clonotypes had lower generation probabilities.

Here immunoSEQ multiplex PCR was the method, and the copy in TCRdb shows in-frame clones only, minus some. This sample yields millions of clones, of which about 93% are seen a single time; under 2% belongs to the top ten. CDR3 length: 14 amino acids. The V gene lost 4 bases and the J gene lost 2 bases, with 10 bases spanning the gap. The germline V gene has CDR1 SGHVS and CDR2 FQNEAQ. Naivety among CD8 cells was defined by CD45RO negativity and positive CCR7 selection, thereby excluding terminally differentiated effector memory CD45RA+ cells. This chain uses TRBV7-8 with TRBJ2-3, with TRBD1 as a possible D gene (5 bases). The sequenced material came from naive CD8+ T cells from PBMCs. This TCR was recovered from a man younger than 35 in good health. Some clones in this sample may be carry-over from other donors' samples. The CDR3 DNA reads as TGTGCCAGCAGCTCGACAGAGAACACAGATACGCAGTATTTT. Its translation is CASSSTENTDTQYF.